These 5 T cell receptor beta chains share one sample of origin, sequenced in a study of T cells in Graves' hyperthyroidism and ophthalmopathy. Using RNA transcripts as the source, TCR beta CDR3 regions were amplified. The primer set for the first-round RT-PCR of the TCR CDR3 was HTBI. TCRdb re-derived calls from the multiplex PCR reads in MiXCR, one entry per CDR3 protein. Found here are some 600,000 distinct CDR3 sequences, more than 11% of them singletons; the top ten hold almost 6%. Material: blood. The receptors here all came from a woman aged 30 to 39 with Graves' hyperthyroidism that later progressed to Graves' ophthalmopathy.

This clonotype was seen more than once but under ten times. This chain joins TRBV20-1 and TRBJ2-7, with 8 positions matching TRBD1. This CDR3 has 13 amino acids. Trimming at V came to 2 bases and at J to 6 bases, leaving 6 bases not matched to a gene. Germline assignment: CDR1 DFQATT and CDR2 SNEGSKA (reference sequence). CDR3 loop: CSARRAGGPEQYF. The CDR3 bases are TGCAGTGCTAGACGGGCAGGGGGCCCCGAGCAGTACTTC.

The V call is TRBV12-3 or TRBV12-4, the J call TRBJ2-1; TRBD2 aligns across 14 bases. The CDR3 contains 19 residues. The V segment lost 2 bases and the J segment 7 bases; nucleotides outside the gene matches: 13. Written as DNA, the CDR3 is TGTGCCAGCAGTTTAAACCCAGGCGGGACTAGCGGGAGAATAAATGAGCAGTTCTTC. It translates to CASSLNPGGTSGRINEQFF.

A few counts support this clonotype. This chain joins TRBV10-3 and TRBJ2-7, with D hard to call. The V end lost 6 bases, the J end lost 0 bases, and 9 bases lay between the germline ends. Germline values: CDR1 ENHRY, CDR2 SYGVKD. This CDR3 contains 13 residues. This CDR3 is CAISEENSYEQYF. The DNA of the CDR3 is TGTGCCATCAGCGAAGAAAACTCCTACGAGCAGTACTTC.

V and J are TRBV20-1 and TRBJ2-3; no definite D call. This CDR3 spans 13 amino acids. V was clipped by 5 bases and J by 3 bases, with 12 bases between them. Per germline, CDR1 DFQATT and CDR2 SNEGSKA (reference sequence). For the CDR3, the DNA is TGCAGTGCTCCAACCCTGTTTACAGATACGCAGTATTTT. Translated: CSAPTLFTDTQYF.

This clonotype has at least ten counts. V is TRBV7-2 and J is TRBJ2-2; D unresolved. The germline V gene has CDR1 SGHTA and CDR2 FQGNSA. Deletions cut 2 bases from V and 3 bases from J, with 4 bases between. The CDR3 is 13 residues long. The CDR3 protein is CASSLFDTGELFF. The CDR3 DNA follows: TGTGCCAGCAGCTTATTTGACACCGGGGAGCTGTTTTTT.